Shown below are 20 T cell receptor beta chains from a single sample sequenced in a study of molecular identifiers for immune sequencing clone quantification. TCRdb used MiXCR to reprocess the PCR reads, holding one entry per CDR3 protein. The data contain approximately 680,000 distinct CDR3 sequences, 25% of them singletons. Sequenced material: naive CD8+ T cells from blood, with Jurkat cell RNA spiked in. Subset defined: FACS-sorted CD8+CD4-CCR7+CD45RA+ naive T cells. The origin of the receptors is a human donor in good health. Some libraries in this study had Jurkat cell RNA spiked in.

The chain has TRBV7-9 and TRBJ2-5, with D possibly TRBD2 on 6 matching bases. The CDR3 is 14 residues long. The V end was cut by 1 base, the J end by 0 bases, with 6 bases between. CDR1 SEHNR and CDR2 FQNEAQ come from the germline V gene (reference sequence). The CDR3 is CASSLGDYQETQYF. DNA for the CDR3: TGTGCCAGCAGCTTAGGGGACTACCAAGAGACCCAGTACTTC.

The gene calls are TRBV6-6 and TRBJ2-2, with 8 bases lining up with TRBD2. The CDR3 sequence is 18 residues long. The germline CDR1 and CDR2 sequences are MNHNY and SVGAGI (reference sequence). V gave up 2 bases and J gave up 0 bases; unmatched junction bases: 8. Written as DNA, the CDR3 is TGTGCCAGCAGTTACACCATCCGGGGGGGGGCGAACACCGGGGAGCTGTTTTTT. Protein: CASSYTIRGGANTGELFF.

This clonotype was seen at least ten times. The chain recombines TRBV7-6 with TRBJ1-5; no firm D call. The germline CDR1 and CDR2 sequences are SGHVS and FNYEAQ. Trimming removed 5 bases at V and 7 bases at J, with 18 bases between. CDR3 length: 15 amino acids. CDR3 protein: CASSLYSGLAQPQHF. The CDR3 coding sequence is TGTGCCAGCAGCCTATACAGCGGTCTTGCACAGCCCCAGCATTTT.

In this sample, this clonotype turned up a few times. This chain connects TRBV7-2 to TRBJ2-7, with 8 bases fitting TRBD2. This CDR3 contains 12 residues. The V gene's germline CDR1 is SGHTA and CDR2 FQGNSA. J gave up 7 bases and V 5 bases, and 4 bases lay outside the gene matches. In nucleotides, the CDR3 is TGTGCCAGCAGCCTACCTAGCGGGGAGCAGTACTTC. Amino acid sequence: CASSLPSGEQYF.

Notes on this clonotype: One end of the junction varies from germline; a read error may be responsible. This rearrangement joins TRBV28 to TRBJ2-1, with 10 bases that match TRBD2. Per the germline V gene, CDR1 is MDHEN and CDR2 is SYDVKM. The CDR3 has 15 amino acids. The CDR3 DNA is TGTGCCAGCAGAAAAGGGACTAGCGACTACGATGAGCAGTTCTTC. The encoded protein is CASRKGTSDYDEQFF.

This sequence joins TRBV23-1 and TRBJ2-7; D may be TRBD1 or TRBD2 (5 bases each). TRBV23-1 is sorted into the ORF group, with uncertain function. The V end was cut by 0 bases, the J end by 3 bases, with 15 bases between. This CDR3 spans 16 amino acids. Here the CDR3 DNA reads TGCGCCAGCAGTCAATCGGGGACCCCGGCCAGCTACGAGCAGTACTTC. Its translation: CASSQSGTPASYEQYF.

This clonotype was observed a handful of times. The chain has TRBV7-2 and TRBJ2-2, with TRBD2 matching over 7 bases. V dropped 3 bases and J dropped 2; count of bases not matched to a gene: 3. Germline CDR1 is SGHTA and CDR2 is FQGNSA. The length of the CDR3 is 15 residues. The CDR3 DNA follows: TGTGCCAGCAGCTTCTCGGGGGGAAACACCGGGGAGCTGTTTTTT. Translation gives CASSFSGGNTGELFF.

This clonotype occurred a few times. This sequence joins TRBV30 and TRBJ2-1, with D perhaps matching TRBD2 (6 bases). The ends were cut back, 4 bases at V and 12 bases at J, with 28 bases in the middle. CDR3 size: 16 residues. CDR1 and CDR2 (germline): GTSNPN, SVGIG (reference sequence). The CDR3 is CAWTPWGETRTLVQFF. CDR3 coding DNA: TGTGCCTGGACCCCTTGGGGAGAGACTAGGACCTTGGTGCAGTTCTTC.

Remarks on this clonotype: One base away lies a much larger clone, so this may be a sequencing read error. The chain recombines TRBV4-1 with TRBJ2-3; a possible D gene is TRBD2 (6 bases). The germline gives CDR1 MGHRA, CDR2 YSYEKL. This CDR3 region has 15 residues. The CDR3 bases are TGCGCCAGCGGCCAGGGACTGTCGTACACAGATACGCAGTATTTT. Its protein is CASGQGLSYTDTQYF.

The CDR3 DNA reads as TGCAGTGCTAGGAAGAGCAGGGTAGTATCAAACACCATATATTTT. Protein product: CSARKSRVVSNTIYF. The chain couples TRBV20-1 to TRBJ1-3; perhaps TRBD1 as D (5 bases). The CDR3 length is 15 residues. In germline, CDR1 is DFQATT, CDR2 SNEGSKA (reference sequence). The V end was cut by 3 bases, the J end by 6 bases, with 18 bases between.

The sample holds many counts of this clonotype. The chain recombines TRBV5-1 with TRBJ2-7; 8 positions agree with TRBD1. This CDR3 is 14 amino acids long. Germline CDR1 SGHRS, CDR2 YFSETQ. V dropped 3 bases and J dropped 5; count of bases not matched to a gene: 7. CDR3 sequence reads: CASSSGQGSDEQYF. The CDR3 region has the DNA TGCGCCAGCAGCTCCGGACAGGGTAGTGACGAGCAGTACTTC.

As regards this clonotype: Just one base apart from a much larger clone, this may be a read error. The chain has TRBV6-5 and TRBJ1-5; D remains unclear. Germline CDR1 and CDR2: MNHEY and SVGAGI. The CDR3 consists of 13 residues. In DNA, the CDR3 is TGTGCCAGCGGTTACTCGACCAATCAGCCCCAGCATTTT. As protein: CASGYSTNQPQHF.

This clonotype was found many times. The chain combines TRBV7-9 with TRBJ2-5, with a possible D match to TRBD1 (5 bases). CDR1 is SEHNR, CDR2 FQNEAQ, per germline (reference sequence). V lost 10 bases and J 5 bases, leaving 17 bases between the germline ends. CDR3 size: 13 residues. The CDR3 region is CATRQPSVETQYF. DNA for the CDR3: TGTGCCACCCGACAGCCCTCTGTTGAGACCCAGTACTTC.

This clonotype has just a few counts. The rearrangement joins TRBV5-1 to TRBJ2-2; D call uncertain. Germline CDR1 is SGHRS and CDR2 is YFSETQ. The CDR3 totals 14 residues. The ends were cut back, 1 base at V and 4 bases at J, with 8 bases in the middle. The CDR3 sequence: CASSLSFSTGELFF. CDR3 DNA: TGCGCCAGCAGCTTGTCTTTCTCCACCGGGGAGCTGTTTTTT.

This clonotype was detected many times. The V call is TRBV10-3, the J call TRBJ1-6, with D unclear. The CDR3 covers 12 residues. The germline gives CDR1 ENHRY, CDR2 SYGVKD. V was trimmed by 2 bases and J by 7 bases, leaving 3 bases between them. The CDR3 nucleotides read TGTGCCATCAGTGAGATAAATTCACCCCTCCACTTT. Encoded protein: CAISEINSPLHF.

Notes on this clonotype: The junction shows a germline mismatch at one end, possibly a read error. The chain combines TRBV7-9 with TRBJ2-7, with D perhaps TRBD2 (6 bases). Germline lookup yields CDR1 SEHNR and CDR2 FQNEAQ (reference sequence). There are 15 residues in the CDR3. The CDR3 loop is CASSFPAGEAKEQHF. CDR3 sequence (DNA): TGTGCCAGCAGCTTCCCAGCGGGTGAGGCGAAGGAGCAGCACTTC.

This clonotype was detected ten times or more. The V and J genes are TRBV5-4 and TRBJ2-7; D might be TRBD1 or TRBD2, each matching 6 bases. Germline loops: CDR1 SGHNT, CDR2 YYREEE (reference sequence). This CDR3 is 14 amino acids long. V was trimmed by 3 bases and J by 3 bases, leaving 13 bases between them. The DNA for the CDR3 is TGTGCCAGCAGCTCCCCAGGGGAGGACTACGAGCAGTACTTC. Its translation: CASSSPGEDYEQYF.

This clonotype was recorded many times. This chain links TRBV30 with TRBJ2-7; tentative D call: TRBD1 (6 bases). The V gene's germline CDR1 is GTSNPN and CDR2 SVGIG (reference sequence). This CDR3 is built from 12 residues. V was trimmed by 3 bases and J by 3 bases, leaving 9 bases between them. As DNA, the CDR3 is TGTGCCTGGAGCCGGGACAACTACGAGCAGTACTTC. Encoded protein: CAWSRDNYEQYF.

This clonotype was detected ten times or more. The chain has TRBV12-3 or TRBV12-4 and TRBJ2-3; 9 bases map to TRBD2. This CDR3 region has 16 residues. Unmatched junction bases numbered 4, after V lost 1 base and J lost 2 bases. The CDR3 bases are TGTGCCAGCAGTTTAGTCGCGGGGGGGTTCACAGATACGCAGTATTTT. The encoded protein is CASSLVAGGFTDTQYF.

This clonotype was observed a handful of times. The chain uses TRBV4-3 and TRBJ2-7; D possibly corresponds to TRBD1 (6 bases). CDR1 LGHNA and CDR2 YSLEER come from the germline V gene. This CDR3 has 16 amino acids. Trimming stripped 0 bases from V and 3 bases from J, with 15 bases between. CDR3 sequence: CASSQDVAGANYEQYF. CDR3 nucleotides: TGCGCCAGCAGCCAAGATGTGGCAGGGGCTAACTACGAGCAGTACTTC.